This T cell receptor beta chain was recovered during a study of blood T cell repertoires in COVID-19. The germline CDR1 and CDR2 sequences are SGHRS and YFSETQ. Trimming stripped 1 base from V and 6 bases from J, with 5 bases between. There are 11 residues in the CDR3. Profiling relied on immunoSEQ multiplex PCR, and the TCRdb table lists in-frame clones only, not all of them. The data show fewer than 350,000 clones, approximately 88% seen once. The material sequenced was PBMCs or T cells enriched from blood (not recorded which). This chain links TRBV5-1 with TRBJ2-7; D is undetermined. This TCR was recovered from a man between 60 and 70 years old who had recovered from COVID-19. The CDR3 DNA sequence: TGCGCCAGCAGCTTGTGGGCCGAGCAGTACTTC. This translates into CASSLWAEQYF. Drawing the rest from reference TRBV5-1 and TRBJ2-7, the complete variable domain is KAGVTQTPRYLIKTRGQQVTLSCSPISGHRSVSWYQQTPGQGLQFLFEYFSETQRNKGNFPGRFSGRQFSNSRSEMNVSTLELGDSALYLCASSLWAEQYFGPGTRLTVT.